The TCR beta chain under discussion was sequenced for a study of T cells of healthy individuals. One entry per CDR3 protein results from TCRdb running MiXCR on the 5' RACE reads. Altogether some 100,000 distinct CDR3 sequences are present, roughly 15% being singletons, with the ten largest covering roughly 6.2%. This clonotype was picked up one time. The TCR originated in a human donor in good health.

CDR3 residues: CASISQGQAGELFF. The DNA for the CDR3 is TGTGCCAGCATCTCTCAGGGTCAGGCCGGGGAGCTGTTTTTT. V gene TRBV6-2 or TRBV6-3 combines with J gene TRBJ2-2, with D tentatively TRBD1 (5 bases). Germline loops: CDR1 MNHEY, CDR2 SVGEGT. The CDR3 is 14 amino acids. The germline V and J ends were trimmed by 7 bases and 6 bases, with 15 bases remaining between them.